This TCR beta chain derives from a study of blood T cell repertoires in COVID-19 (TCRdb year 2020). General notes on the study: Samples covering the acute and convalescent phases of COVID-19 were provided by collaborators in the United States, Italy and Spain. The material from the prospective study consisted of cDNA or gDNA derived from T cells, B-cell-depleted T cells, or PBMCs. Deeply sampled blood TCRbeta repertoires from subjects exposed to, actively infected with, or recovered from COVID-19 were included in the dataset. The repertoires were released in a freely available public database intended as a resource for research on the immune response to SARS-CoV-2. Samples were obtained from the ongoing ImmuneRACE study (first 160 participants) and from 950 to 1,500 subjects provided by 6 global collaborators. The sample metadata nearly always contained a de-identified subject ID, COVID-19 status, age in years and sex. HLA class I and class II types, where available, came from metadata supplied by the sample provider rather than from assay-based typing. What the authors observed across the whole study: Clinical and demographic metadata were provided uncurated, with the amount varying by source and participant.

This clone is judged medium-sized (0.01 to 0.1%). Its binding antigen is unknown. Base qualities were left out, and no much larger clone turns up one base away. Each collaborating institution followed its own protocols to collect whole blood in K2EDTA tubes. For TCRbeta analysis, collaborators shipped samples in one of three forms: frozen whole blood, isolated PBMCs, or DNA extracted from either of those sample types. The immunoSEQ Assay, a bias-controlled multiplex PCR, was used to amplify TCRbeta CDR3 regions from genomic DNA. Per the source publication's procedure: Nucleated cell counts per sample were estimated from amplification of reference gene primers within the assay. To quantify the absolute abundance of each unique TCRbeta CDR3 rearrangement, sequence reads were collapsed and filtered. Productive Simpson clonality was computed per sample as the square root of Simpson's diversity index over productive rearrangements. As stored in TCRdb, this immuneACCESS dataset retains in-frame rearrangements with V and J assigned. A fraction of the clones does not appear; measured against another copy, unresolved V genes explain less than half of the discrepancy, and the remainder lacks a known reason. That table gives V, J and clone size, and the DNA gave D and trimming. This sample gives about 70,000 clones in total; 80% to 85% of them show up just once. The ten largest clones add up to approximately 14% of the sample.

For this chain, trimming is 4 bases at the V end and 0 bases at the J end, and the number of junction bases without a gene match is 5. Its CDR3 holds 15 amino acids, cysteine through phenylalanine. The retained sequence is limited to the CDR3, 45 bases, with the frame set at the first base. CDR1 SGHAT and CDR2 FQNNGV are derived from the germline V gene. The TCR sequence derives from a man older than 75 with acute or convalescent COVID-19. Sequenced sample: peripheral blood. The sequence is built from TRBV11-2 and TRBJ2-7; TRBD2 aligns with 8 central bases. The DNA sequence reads TGTGCCAGCAGCTACGGCGGGGGGAGCTCCTACGAGCAGTACTTC. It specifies CASSYGGGSSYEQYF.